This T cell receptor beta chain was captured in a study of PD-1 and CTLA-4 blockade in melanoma. The data were produced by immunoSEQ multiplex PCR, yet TCRdb's version contains in-frame clones alone and is incomplete. The sample has around 32,000 clones; roughly nine tenths are singletons. CDR3 length equals 15 residues. V lost 6 bases to trimming and J lost 2 bases, with 16 bases between them. Germline loops: CDR1 MNHEY, CDR2 SMNVEV (reference sequence). This receptor was identified in a human donor with melanoma. The J gene is TRBJ1-2, the V gene TRBV27; tentatively, D is TRBD1 (5 bases). The sequences come from CD8+ T cells from peripheral blood, collected before anti-PD-1 treatment. CDR3 DNA sequence: TGTGCCAGCAGCCCCGAATCGGGGGTCAACTATGGCTACACCTTC. Encoded protein: CASSPESGVNYGYTF.